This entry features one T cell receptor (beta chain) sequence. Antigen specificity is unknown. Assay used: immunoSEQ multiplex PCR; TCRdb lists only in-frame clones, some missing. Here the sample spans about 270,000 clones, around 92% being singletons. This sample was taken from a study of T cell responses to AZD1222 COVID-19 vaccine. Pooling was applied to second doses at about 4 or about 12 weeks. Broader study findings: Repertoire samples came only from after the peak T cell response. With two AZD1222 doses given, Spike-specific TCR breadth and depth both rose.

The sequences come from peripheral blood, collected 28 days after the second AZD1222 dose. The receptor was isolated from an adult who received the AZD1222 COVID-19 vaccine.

The CDR3 region is CATSDRDHSYNEQFF. CDR3 coding DNA: TGTGCCACCAGCGACCGGGACCACTCCTACAATGAGCAGTTCTTC. The rearrangement joins TRBV24-1 to TRBJ2-1, with D perhaps TRBD1 or TRBD2 (5 bases each). Looked up from germline, CDR1 is KGHDR and CDR2 is SFDVKD. CDR3 size: 15 residues. Trimming removed 7 bases from V and 0 bases from J, with 12 bases in between.